Below, one T cell receptor beta chain is given with its context. As yet, its antigen is unknown. Second doses were pooled across both intervals (about 4 or about 12 weeks). These data come from a study of T cell responses to AZD1222 COVID-19 vaccine. Sequenced by immunoSEQ multiplex PCR; TCRdb stores in-frame clones only, minus some. The profile covers 140,000 or so clones, with around 84% appearing a single time and roughly 5.1% taken by the ten largest. Overall study results and limits: Reports indicate that nearly half of spike-specific TCRs are directed at unmutated variant regions. Donors, mostly white British, included more females; clonal diversity was possibly underestimated.

The sequence was obtained from an adult who received the AZD1222 COVID-19 vaccine. Material: peripheral blood, obtained 28 days after the second AZD1222 dose.

CDR3: CASSLWSGGGTDTQYF. The CDR3 bases are TGTGCCAGCAGTCTTTGGAGCGGGGGAGGTACAGATACGCAGTATTTT. The chain is built from TRBV27 and TRBJ2-3; 8 nucleotides agree with TRBD2. J lost 3 bases, V lost 5 bases, and 10 bases had no gene match. In germline, CDR1 is MNHEY, CDR2 SMNVEV (reference sequence). This CDR3 contains 16 residues.